This entry lists 16 T cell receptor beta chains sequenced from one sample in a study of T cells in Graves' hyperthyroidism and ophthalmopathy. Regions amplified from RNA transcripts were the TCR beta CDR3 regions. The HTBI primer set served for first-round RT-PCR of the TCR CDR3. Using its own MiXCR run on the multiplex PCR reads, TCRdb lists one record per CDR3 protein. The sample has tens of thousands of distinct CDR3 sequences; over 40% are singletons. The sequencing input was blood. The receptors here all came from a woman aged 50 to 60 with Graves' ophthalmopathy.

This clonotype was seen repeatedly, ten times or more. The chain carries TRBV20-1 and TRBJ2-3, with TRBD2 matching over 10 bases. Per germline, CDR1 DFQATT and CDR2 SNEGSKA (reference sequence). Unmatched junction bases numbered 4, after V lost 4 bases and J lost 6 bases. The CDR3 is made up of 13 amino acids. CDR3: CSATSGGLDTQYF. The CDR3 region has the DNA TGCAGTGCTACTAGCGGGGGTTTGGATACGCAGTATTTT.

The chain combines TRBV29-1 with TRBJ2-2; D uncertain. V was pared by 8 bases and J by 4 bases, with 5 bases between. The CDR3 is 10 amino acids. Germline-derived CDR1 and CDR2 are SQVTM and ANQGSEA. This CDR3 is CSSSTGELFF. The DNA of the CDR3 is TGCAGCTCGTCCACCGGGGAGCTGTTTTTT.

The CDR3 region is CSADSGTGFYEQYF. In DNA, the CDR3 is TGCAGTGCAGACTCCGGGACAGGGTTCTACGAGCAGTACTTC. The chain uses TRBV20-1 and TRBJ2-7; 9 bases align to TRBD1. The V gene's germline CDR1 is DFQATT and CDR2 SNEGSKA (reference sequence). After removal of 6 bases from V and 3 bases from J, the junction contained 9 bases not matched to a gene. This CDR3 spans 14 amino acids.

Concerning this clonotype itself: Lacking the conserved final phenylalanine or tryptophan, this CDR3 likely reflects a read error. The gene calls are TRBV7-2 and TRBJ2-7; 15 nucleotides agree with TRBD2. CDR3 length: 15 amino acids. V lost 4 bases, J lost 7 bases, and 5 bases stayed unmatched. Germline CDR1 reads SGHTA; CDR2 reads FQGNSA. The CDR3 is CASSSRTSGRGEQYS. The CDR3 nucleotides are TGTGCCAGCAGCTCTAGGACTAGCGGGAGGGGTGAGCAGTACTCC.

In this sample, this clonotype turned up many times. The CDR3 loop is CASSEFVTEGEQYF. The CDR3 DNA reads TGTGCCAGCAGTGAATTCGTGACAGAGGGCGAGCAGTACTTC. The rearrangement joins TRBV6-1 to TRBJ2-7, with D perhaps matching TRBD1 or TRBD2 (5 bases each). The ends were cut back, 2 bases at V and 6 bases at J, with 14 bases in the middle. Germline assignment: CDR1 MNHNS and CDR2 SASEGT. This CDR3 comprises 14 residues.

The V gene is TRBV7-3, the J gene TRBJ1-6, with a possible D match to TRBD1 (5 bases). The germline V gene has CDR1 SGHTA and CDR2 FQGTGA. CDR3 length: 14 residues. The V gene lost 5 bases and the J gene lost 9 bases, with 14 bases spanning the gap. The CDR3 here is CASSLGTSGSPLHF. CDR3 DNA sequence: TGTGCCAGCAGCCTCGGGACTAGCGGTTCACCCCTCCACTTT. Variable domain in full (rest from reference TRBV7-3 and TRBJ1-6): GAGVSQTPSNKVTEKGKYVELRCDPISGHTALYWYRQSLGQGPEFLIYFQGTGAADDSGLPNDRFFAVRPEGSVSTLKIQRTERGDSAVYLCASSLGTSGSPLHFGNGTRLTVT.

For this clonotype: This CDR3 is missing its conserved last phenylalanine or tryptophan, likely due to a read error. The rearrangement joins TRBV7-2 to TRBJ2-1, with D possibly matching TRBD2 (6 bases). The germline gives CDR1 SGHTA, CDR2 FQGNSA. The CDR3 spans 17 residues. The CDR3 region has the DNA TGTGCCAGCGGCTTACACCGGGGGACTCTCCCGCGCAATGAGCAGTTCCTC. This gives the protein CASGLHRGTLPRNEQFL.

This chain links TRBV29-1 with TRBJ1-2; TRBD1 agrees at 8 bases. The germline V gene has CDR1 SQVTM and CDR2 ANQGSEA. This CDR3 is built from 12 residues. Losses at the gene ends were 6 bases for V and 4 bases for J; bases not matched to a gene: 4. The CDR3 sequence is CSVQTGAYGYTF. DNA for the CDR3: TGCAGCGTGCAGACAGGGGCCTATGGCTACACCTTC.

This clonotype was recorded at least ten times. This chain's CDR3 is CASSDYEQYF. CDR3 sequence (DNA): TGTGCCAGCAGTGACTACGAGCAGTACTTC. The chain carries TRBV11-2 and TRBJ2-7; D not certain. Germline V gene data show CDR1 as SGHAT and CDR2 as FQNNGV. V shed 6 bases and J shed 3 bases, with 3 bases lying between them. The CDR3 runs 10 residues. The full variable domain, rest sourced from reference TRBV11-2 and TRBJ2-7, is EAGVAQSPRYKIIEKRQSVAFWCNPISGHATLYWYQQILGQGPKLLIQFQNNGVVDDSQLPKDRFSAERLKGVDSTLKIQPAKLEDSAVYLCASSDYEQYFGPGTRLTVT.

This rearrangement joins TRBV19 to TRBJ1-1, with D maybe TRBD1 (5 bases). The V gene lost 3 bases and the J gene lost 6 bases, with 11 bases spanning the gap. Per germline, CDR1 LNHDA and CDR2 SQIVND (reference sequence). The CDR3 is 13 amino acids. CDR3 sequence (DNA): TGTGCCAGTAGTATTCAGGGTAAGGCTGAAGCTTTCTTT. It encodes CASSIQGKAEAFF. The complete variable domain, with remaining parts taken from reference TRBV19 and TRBJ1-1, reads DGGITQSPKYLFRKEGQNVTLSCEQNLNHDAMYWYRQDPGQGLRLIYYSQIVNDFQKGDIAEGYSVSREKKESFPLTVTSAQKNPTAFYLCASSIQGKAEAFFGQGTRLTVV.

As for this clonotype: At one end, the junction sequence differs from germline, possibly due to a read error. The J gene is TRBJ2-5, the V gene TRBV7-9; no definite D call. This CDR3 is 14 amino acids long. The germline gives CDR1 SEHNR, CDR2 FQNEAQ (reference sequence). In nucleotides, the CDR3 is TGTGCCAACAGCGCAGACGCCGAACAAGAGACCCAGTACTTC. Its translation: CANSADAEQETQYF.

This clonotype has at least ten counts. A single base separates this from a much larger clone, so it may be a read error. The chain carries TRBV9 and TRBJ2-3; 8 bases agree with TRBD1. Germline lookup yields CDR1 SGDLS and CDR2 YYNGEE. This CDR3 contains 14 residues. CDR3 DNA: TGTGCCAGCAGCGCGGACAGGGAGACAGATACGCAGTGTTTT. Its protein product is CASSADRETDTQCF.

At least ten counts were recorded for this clonotype. The chain is built from TRBV5-5 and TRBJ2-1, with 12 bases aligning to TRBD2. Germline CDR1 and CDR2: SGHKS and YYEKEE (reference sequence). This CDR3 is built from 15 residues. V dropped 5 bases and J dropped 8; count of bases not matched to a gene: 8. The CDR3 DNA follows: TGTGCCAGCAGGTCGACTAGCGGGAGAGGCTATGAGCAGTTCTTC. Translated: CASRSTSGRGYEQFF.

V usage is TRBV9 and J usage is TRBJ1-1; no reliable D call. CDR1 is SGDLS, CDR2 YYNGEE, per germline. V was clipped by 4 bases and J by 0 bases, with 10 bases between them. The CDR3 covers 14 residues. The CDR3 DNA reads TGTGCCAGCAGCCAAGGGAACCTGAACACTGAAGCTTTCTTT. Protein product: CASSQGNLNTEAFF.

In its sample, this clonotype was seen many times. Written as DNA, the CDR3 is TGTGCCAGCAGCGAAGAGGGACAGAAGCAACAGTTCTTC. Amino acids: CASSEEGQKQQFF. V gene TRBV9 combines with J gene TRBJ2-1, with 7 positions matching TRBD1. The V segment lost 3 bases and the J segment 13 bases; nucleotides outside the gene matches: 10. The CDR3 has 13 amino acids. Germline V lookup: CDR1 SGDLS, CDR2 YYNGEE. Supplemented by reference TRBV9 and TRBJ2-1, the full variable domain reads DSGVTQTPKHLITATGQRVTLRCSPRSGDLSVYWYQQSLDQGLQFLIQYYNGEERAKGNILERFSAQQFPDLHSELNLSSLELGDSALYFCASSEEGQKQQFFGPGTRLTVL.

This clonotype is a singleton in its sample. Here the CDR3 DNA reads TGCGCCAGTCAGGGCGACGCCTACGAGCAGTACTTC. Residues: CASQGDAYEQYF. The V call is TRBV5-1, the J call TRBJ2-7; D is possibly TRBD1 (5 bases). The length of the CDR3 is 12 residues. With 8 bases removed from V and 2 bases from J, the gap between germline ends came to 11 bases. Germline values: CDR1 SGHRS, CDR2 YFSETQ.